This T cell receptor beta chain originates from a study of blood T cell repertoires in COVID-19 (dated by TCRdb to the early 2020s). Regarding the study in general: Samples from collaborators originated in the United States, Italy and Spain and spanned both the acute and convalescent phases of COVID-19. The dataset comprised deeply sampled blood TCRbeta repertoires from subjects exposed to, actively infected with, or recovered from COVID-19. The material from the prospective study consisted of cDNA or gDNA derived from T cells, B-cell-depleted T cells, or PBMCs. The repertoires were made available in a free public database intended to serve as a resource for research on the immune response to SARS-CoV-2. Samples came from the ongoing ImmuneRACE study (first 160 participants) plus 1,254 subjects from 6 global collaborators. A de-identified subject ID, COVID-19 status, age in years and sex were almost always included in the sample metadata. HLA class I and class II types, where available, came from metadata supplied by the sample provider rather than from assay-based typing.

This clone was counted only a few times. Its cognate antigen has yet to be identified. Within one base of it there is no much larger clone, and no base qualities were kept. Overall study outcomes, separate from this receptor: How much clinical and demographic metadata was included differed by source and by participant, and the metadata was provided uncurated.

TCRbeta CDR3 regions were amplified from genomic DNA by means of the immunoSEQ Assay, a bias-controlled multiplex PCR. The study's processing was this. The number of nucleated cells in each sample was estimated by amplification of reference gene primers within the assay. Sequence reads were collapsed and filtered to measure the absolute abundance of every unique TCRbeta CDR3 rearrangement. For each sample, productive Simpson clonality was calculated by taking the square root of Simpson's diversity index across productive rearrangements. Here the immuneACCESS table is served through TCRdb, limited to in-frame sequences with V and J called. Missing clones are a known gap in these copies; in checked studies unresolved V genes cover under half, and the rest lacks a known reason. V, J and clone size are those of that table, while D and trimming were read from the DNA. Within this sample are roughly 95,000 clones, with under 85% of them counted one time only. The ten largest clones capture 24% of the sample.

Collaborating institutions collected whole blood in K2EDTA tubes following their own protocols. For TCRbeta analysis, collaborators shipped samples in one of three forms: frozen whole blood, isolated PBMCs, or DNA extracted from either of those sample types. V and J are trimmed by 1 base and 2 bases, and the gene matches miss 3 bases of the junction. Taken from cysteine to phenylalanine, the CDR3 has 16 residues. Just CDR3 DNA is preserved here, 48 bases in frame from base 1. CDR1 and CDR2, looked up from the germline V gene, are KGHSH and LQKENI. The receptor was isolated from a human donor in a cohort sampled during active COVID-19. The chain is assembled from TRBV18 and TRBJ2-2; TRBD1 fits 8 bases in the junction. Input material: peripheral blood. CDR3 protein: CASSPLDRANTGELFF. The nucleotides are TGTGCCAGCTCACCACTGGACAGGGCCAACACCGGGGAGCTGTTTTTT.